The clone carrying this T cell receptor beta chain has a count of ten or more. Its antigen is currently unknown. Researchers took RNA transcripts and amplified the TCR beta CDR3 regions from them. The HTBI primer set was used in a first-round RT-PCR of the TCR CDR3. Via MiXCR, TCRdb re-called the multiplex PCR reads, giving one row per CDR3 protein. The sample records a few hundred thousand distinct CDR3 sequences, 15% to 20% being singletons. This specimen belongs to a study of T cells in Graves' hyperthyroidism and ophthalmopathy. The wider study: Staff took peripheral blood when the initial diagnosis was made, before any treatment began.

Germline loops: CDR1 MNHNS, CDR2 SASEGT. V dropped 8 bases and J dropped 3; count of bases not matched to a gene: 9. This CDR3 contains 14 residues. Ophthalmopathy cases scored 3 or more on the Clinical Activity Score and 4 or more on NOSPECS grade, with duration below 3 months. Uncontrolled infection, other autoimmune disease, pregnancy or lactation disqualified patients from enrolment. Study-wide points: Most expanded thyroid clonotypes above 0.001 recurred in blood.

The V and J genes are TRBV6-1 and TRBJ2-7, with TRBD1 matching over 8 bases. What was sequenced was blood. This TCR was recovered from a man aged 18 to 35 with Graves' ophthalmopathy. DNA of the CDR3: TGTGCCAGCGGTATAGGACAGGGAATCTACGAGCAGTACTTC. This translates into CASGIGQGIYEQYF.